The 21 T cell receptor beta chains below come from one sample, sequenced in a study of T cell responses to AZD1222 COVID-19 vaccine. Measured with immunoSEQ multiplex PCR; TCRdb has only the in-frame clones, and not every one. Of 150,000 to 200,000 clones detected, roughly 93% appear once; the ten largest clones hold 7.5% to 9.5%. The sequencing used peripheral blood, collected on day 0 of AZD1222 vaccination. These receptors all come from an adult in good health.

The chain is built from TRBV7-2 and TRBJ1-2; D might be TRBD1 (5 bases). The CDR3 runs to 17 residues. Germline CDR1 and CDR2: SGHTA and FQGNSA. The V gene lost 0 bases and the J gene lost 6 bases, with 20 bases spanning the gap. The CDR3 region is CASSLATGTVVSDGYTF. CDR3 sequence (DNA): TGTGCCAGCAGCTTAGCCACCGGGACCGTCGTCTCGGATGGCTACACCTTC.

The chain couples TRBV28 to TRBJ1-2, with D unresolved. Trimming cost V 2 bases and J 0 bases, with 10 bases left between them. This CDR3 comprises 15 residues. CDR1 is MDHEN, CDR2 SYDVKM, per germline. The CDR3 DNA reads as TGTGCCAGCAGTTTAATGGCCCGCACTAACTATGGCTACACCTTC. The encoded protein is CASSLMARTNYGYTF.

The rearrangement uses TRBV3-1 (or the pseudogene TRBV3-2) and TRBJ1-3; the D is unclear. V lost 0 bases and J 1 base, leaving 13 bases between the germline ends. Germline V gene lookup returns CDR1 LGHDT and CDR2 YNNKEL (reference sequence). This CDR3 has 17 residues. The CDR3 bases are TGTGCCAGCAGCCAAGATCTTCCAGGTGCTTCTGGAAACACCATATATTTT. This gives the protein CASSQDLPGASGNTIYF.

CDR3 in amino acids: CASSRDPGQGVTQPQHF. In nucleotides, the CDR3 is TGTGCCAGCAGCCGGGATCCGGGACAGGGGGTAACTCAGCCCCAGCATTTT. This chain uses TRBV5-5 with TRBJ1-5, with 11 bases identical to TRBD1. Germline V gives CDR1 SGHKS, CDR2 YYEKEE (reference sequence). Germline trimming cut 4 bases from V and 6 bases from J; bases unmatched to any gene: 12. This CDR3 has 17 residues. Full variable domain (outside the CDR3, taken from reference TRBV5-5 and TRBJ1-5): DAGVTQSPTHLIKTRGQQVTLRCSPISGHKSVSWYQQVLGQGPQFIFQYYEKEERGRGNFPDRFSARQFPNYSSELNVNALLLGDSALYLCASSRDPGQGVTQPQHFGDGTRLSIL.

As DNA, the CDR3 is TGTGCCAGCAGCTTGGTTAGGCTAGCGGGAGGCGAGCAGTACTTC. Its protein product is CASSLVRLAGGEQYF. The chain carries TRBV5-6 and TRBJ2-7, with TRBD2 identical over 11 bases. V dropped 0 bases and J dropped 6; count of bases not matched to a gene: 5. Germline V gene lookup returns CDR1 SGHDT and CDR2 YYEEEE. The length of the CDR3 is 15 residues.

The chain has TRBV6-2 or TRBV6-3 and TRBJ1-2; D is unclear. This CDR3 contains 14 residues. Germline loops: CDR1 MNHEY, CDR2 SVGEGT. Trimming left V 4 bases short and J 7 bases short, with 16 bases between. The CDR3 reads CASSSTETFIGYTF. Here the CDR3 DNA reads TGTGCCAGCAGTTCTACAGAGACCTTCATTGGCTACACCTTC.

The chain recombines TRBV11-2 with TRBJ2-2; 7 bases match TRBD2. Germline CDR1 reads SGHAT; CDR2 reads FQNNGV. V lost 6 bases to trimming and J lost 2 bases; unmatched junction nucleotides: 9. There are 16 residues in the CDR3. The CDR3 reads CASSSAGTTNTGELFF. The CDR3 DNA sequence: TGTGCCAGCAGTTCCGCCGGGACTACTAACACCGGGGAGCTGTTTTTT.

The chain employs TRBV5-1 and TRBJ2-7, with D tentatively TRBD1 (5 bases). This CDR3 contains 15 residues. The V and J ends lost 7 bases and 0 bases respectively, with 17 bases between them. The germline CDR1 and CDR2 sequences are SGHRS and YFSETQ. The CDR3: CASHPASQGSYEQYF. The CDR3 bases are TGCGCCAGCCACCCGGCCTCCCAGGGCTCCTACGAGCAGTACTTC.

The genes are TRBV7-3 and TRBJ2-7; 7 bases map to TRBD2. Looked up from germline, CDR1 is SGHTA and CDR2 is FQGTGA. The CDR3 loop spans 17 amino acids. J gave up 2 bases and V 2 bases, and 12 bases lay outside the gene matches. The CDR3: CASSLGPSRLAPYEQYF. The CDR3 bases are TGTGCCAGCAGCTTAGGCCCCTCACGACTAGCTCCCTACGAGCAGTACTTC.

The V and J genes are TRBV6-5 and TRBJ2-2; possible D gene TRBD1, 6 bases. The CDR3 is made up of 15 amino acids. V dropped 2 bases and J dropped 6 bases, with 13 bases sitting between them. Germline values: CDR1 MNHEY, CDR2 SVGAGI. CDR3: CASSYEQGWAGELFF. CDR3 sequence (DNA): TGTGCCAGCAGTTACGAACAGGGTTGGGCCGGGGAGCTGTTTTTT.

V gene TRBV6-5 combines with J gene TRBJ1-4, with 12 bases lining up with TRBD1. Germline V gene lookup returns CDR1 MNHEY and CDR2 SVGAGI. This CDR3 has 16 residues. V lost 2 bases, J lost 11 bases, and 9 bases stayed unmatched. In DNA form, the CDR3 reads TGTGCCAGCAGTTACGACGGTGGGACAGGGGGCCGGAAACTGTTTTTT. This gives the protein CASSYDGGTGGRKLFF.

The chain has TRBV9 and TRBJ2-7; 8 positions agree with TRBD1. The germline CDR1 and CDR2 sequences are SGDLS and YYNGEE. The trim removed 1 base at V and 3 bases at J, leaving 6 bases unmatched. CDR3 length equals 15 residues. The CDR3 region is CASSVTTGVGYEQYF. The CDR3 region has the DNA TGTGCCAGCAGCGTAACGACAGGGGTGGGCTACGAGCAGTACTTC.

CDR3 protein: CASSTPGPAWGYTF. In DNA form, the CDR3 reads TGTGCCAGCAGCACGCCGGGCCCTGCATGGGGCTACACCTTC. The rearrangement joins TRBV7-2 to TRBJ1-2; no reliable D call. Per the germline V gene, CDR1 is SGHTA and CDR2 is FQGNSA. The V end was cut by 5 bases, the J end by 8 bases, with 18 bases between. The CDR3 length is 14 residues.

The chain employs TRBV19 and TRBJ1-2; TRBD1 might be the D (5 bases). This CDR3 spans 14 amino acids. Germline values: CDR1 LNHDA, CDR2 SQIVND (reference sequence). V lost 2 bases, J lost 4 bases, and 11 bases lay in between. As DNA, the CDR3 is TGTGCCAGTAGTATACAGGGTGAGCGCTATGGCTACACCTTC. Its protein product is CASSIQGERYGYTF.

The chain is built from TRBV9 and TRBJ2-3; TRBD2 matches 11 bases. V shed 4 bases, J shed 1 base, and the junction held 11 bases outside the gene matches. CDR3 length equals 18 residues. Germline V CDR1 and CDR2: SGDLS, YYNGEE. CDR3 in amino acids: CASSRSPGLADRTDTQYF. Written as DNA, the CDR3 is TGTGCCAGCAGCCGGTCCCCGGGACTAGCGGACCGCACAGATACGCAGTATTTT.

The chain recombines TRBV24-1 with TRBJ2-3, with unresolved D. Germline-derived CDR1 and CDR2 are KGHDR and SFDVKD. This CDR3 has 17 amino acids. The V end lost 5 bases, the J end lost 0 bases, and 17 bases lay between the germline ends. CDR3 nucleotides: TGTGCCACCAGTGGAGTGGGCGGCGGTACTAGCACAGATACGCAGTATTTT. Its translation is CATSGVGGGTSTDTQYF.

This chain connects TRBV5-1 to TRBJ2-3; 11 bases are a match to TRBD2. The junction had 3 bases not matched to a gene; V was cut back by 3 bases and J by 6 bases. The CDR3 covers 14 residues. Germline V CDR1 and CDR2: SGHRS, YFSETQ. Here the CDR3 reads CASSSLAGGDTQYF. The DNA of the CDR3 is TGCGCCAGCAGCTCGCTAGCGGGAGGTGATACGCAGTATTTT.

The chain carries TRBV5-4 and TRBJ1-5; D unclear. Deletions cut 0 bases from V and 1 base from J, with 8 bases between. Germline loops: CDR1 SGHNT, CDR2 YYREEE (reference sequence). The CDR3 has 15 amino acids. The CDR3 reads CASSLAPQSNQPQHF. Written as DNA, the CDR3 is TGTGCCAGCAGCTTGGCCCCCCAGAGCAATCAGCCCCAGCATTTT.

The gene calls are TRBV6-5 and TRBJ1-5; perhaps TRBD1 as D (6 bases). The germline gives CDR1 MNHEY, CDR2 SVGAGI. This CDR3 spans 14 amino acids. Trimming took 5 bases from V and 4 from J, leaving 12 bases between them. CDR3 sequence reads: CASSPGTINQPQHF. Here the CDR3 DNA reads TGTGCCAGCAGTCCCGGGACAATTAATCAGCCCCAGCATTTT.

CDR3 in amino acids: CATSRGGGVLSNQPQHF. CDR3 in DNA: TGTGCCACCAGCAGAGGGGGCGGAGTTCTTAGCAATCAGCCCCAGCATTTT. V and J are TRBV15 and TRBJ1-5; D perhaps matches TRBD1 (5 bases). Trimming took off 1 base at V and 0 bases at J, with 13 bases between the two ends. The CDR3 sequence is 17 residues long. Germline V gives CDR1 LNHNV, CDR2 YYDKDF (reference sequence).

The CDR3 sequence is CASSGPVWAGERIEQFF. In nucleotides, the CDR3 is TGTGCCAGCAGTGGCCCGGTGTGGGCAGGAGAAAGGATTGAGCAGTTCTTC. This chain connects TRBV2 to TRBJ2-1; D remains ambiguous. There are 17 residues in the CDR3. V gave up 4 bases and J gave up 9 bases, with 25 bases separating them. Germline values: CDR1 SNHLY, CDR2 FYNNEI.